What follows is one T cell receptor beta chain and its context. Its antigen is not known. Through a sample-barcoded 5' primer and a J-beta primer mix, a second PCR was run for about 6 to 11 cycles. Every sample returned 2.5 million or more CDR3-containing paired-end reads. TCRdb re-called the 5' RACE reads with MiXCR, one entry per CDR3 protein. This sample yields 700,000 to 850,000 distinct CDR3 sequences, of which 35% to 40% are seen a single time; under 15% belongs to the top ten. The sample comes from a study of blood T cells in healthy people across ages. Study findings and constraints: Estimated diversity, derived from one million T cells, was regarded as an underestimate.

Peripheral blood was drawn, around 9.4 milliliters per donor. PBMCs were isolated at a quantity of at least 6 million per sample. Germline V gives CDR1 SGHRS, CDR2 YFSETQ. This CDR3 has 13 residues. Trimming took off 9 bases at V and 8 bases at J, with 18 bases between the two ends. V usage is TRBV5-1 and J usage is TRBJ2-1, with D maybe TRBD2 (5 bases). Sequencing was done on a sample of blood. This receptor was obtained from a man younger than 35 in good health. The CDR3 reads CATASDGGYEQFF. The CDR3, as DNA: TGCGCCACCGCTTCGGACGGCGGGTATGAGCAGTTCTTC. The complete variable domain, with remaining parts taken from reference TRBV5-1 and TRBJ2-1, reads KAGVTQTPRYLIKTRGQQVTLSCSPISGHRSVSWYQQTPGQGLQFLFEYFSETQRNKGNFPGRFSGRQFSNSRSEMNVSTLELGDSALYLCATASDGGYEQFFGPGTRLTVL.